This T cell receptor (beta chain) was captured in a study of graft-versus-host responses after intestinal transplantation. V was pared by 5 bases and J by 4 bases, with 9 bases of the junction left unmatched. The length of the CDR3 is 17 residues. Per the germline V gene, CDR1 is SGHAT and CDR2 is FQDESV (reference sequence). This clone was seen only once. Antigen specificity is unknown. Profiled with immunoSEQ multiplex PCR; TCRdb holds only in-frame clones, not every one. The sample holds more than 80,000 clones, about 87% seen once. This material consisted of unstimulated CD4+ T cells sorted from spleen or lymph node cells, taken before transplant. The V gene is TRBV11-1, the J gene TRBJ2-5; 14 nucleotides agree with TRBD2. The receptor was derived from a human donor who was the organ donor for an intestinal transplant. The CDR3 region is CASSPGTSGGVGETQYF. The CDR3 nucleotides read TGTGCCAGCAGCCCCGGGACTAGCGGGGGCGTGGGAGAGACCCAGTACTTC.